Presented here are 12 T cell receptor beta chains from one specimen sequenced in a study of blood T cell repertoires in COVID-19. TCRdb's table, derived via immunoSEQ multiplex PCR, lists solely in-frame clones and lacks some. This sample has about 70,000 clones, with about 90% found just once. Material for sequencing was peripheral blood. These receptors all come from a human donor in a cohort sampled during active COVID-19.

This sequence joins TRBV3-1 (or the pseudogene TRBV3-2) and TRBJ2-3; D call uncertain. This CDR3 comprises 13 residues. The germline CDR1 and CDR2 sequences are LGHDT and YNNKEL (reference sequence). V was pared by 1 base and J by 6 bases, with 8 bases between. The CDR3 DNA reads as TGTGCCAGCAGCCAAGGTAGAGCTGATACGCAGTATTTT. Its translation is CASSQGRADTQYF.

The chain joins TRBV30 to TRBJ2-7, with D perhaps TRBD1 (5 bases). The germline gives CDR1 GTSNPN, CDR2 SVGIG (reference sequence). The CDR3 sequence is 12 residues long. The V end was cut by 3 bases, the J end by 5 bases, with 11 bases between. The CDR3 loop reads CAWRGSGHEQYF. The CDR3 region has the DNA TGTGCCTGGAGGGGTTCAGGGCACGAGCAGTACTTC.

The chain carries TRBV20-1 and TRBJ1-5, with D perhaps matching TRBD1 (5 bases). From germline, CDR1 is DFQATT and CDR2 SNEGSKA (reference sequence). V was cut by 3 bases and J by 1 base, with 7 bases left in between. The CDR3 contains 13 residues. Written as DNA, the CDR3 is TGCAGTGCTAGTGGGGCGAGCAATCAGCCCCAGCATTTT. The encoded protein is CSASGASNQPQHF.

This chain connects TRBV28 to TRBJ1-1; 7 nucleotides match TRBD1. J lost 5 bases, V lost 2 bases, and 8 bases had no gene match. Per the germline V gene, CDR1 is MDHEN and CDR2 is SYDVKM. The CDR3 totals 15 residues. The CDR3 protein is CASSLGRGRRTEAFF. For the CDR3, the DNA is TGTGCCAGCAGTTTAGGAAGGGGGCGCCGGACTGAAGCTTTCTTT.

The V gene is TRBV2, the J gene TRBJ1-4, with D tentatively TRBD1 (6 bases). This CDR3 comprises 15 residues. V was shortened by 5 bases and J by 8 bases, with 18 bases between the two germline ends. From germline, CDR1 is SNHLY and CDR2 FYNNEI. CDR3 nucleotides: TGTGCCAGCAGTCTGGCGGGGGCCCCGGGGGAAAAACTGTTTTTT. Translation: CASSLAGAPGEKLFF.

The rearrangement uses TRBV2 and TRBJ1-1; D possibly corresponds to TRBD1 (6 bases). Deletions cut 6 bases from V and 1 base from J, with 12 bases between. The CDR3 is made up of 14 amino acids. Germline CDR1 is SNHLY and CDR2 is FYNNEI. CDR3 DNA sequence: TGTGCCAGCAGCGGGGGGCTGAGGAACACTGAAGCTTTCTTT. Its protein is CASSGGLRNTEAFF. The variable domain in full, completed from reference TRBV2 and TRBJ1-1, reads EPEVTQTPSHQVTQMGQEVILRCVPISNHLYFYWYRQILGQKVEFLVSFYNNEISEKSEIFDDQFSVERPDGSNFTLKIRSTKLEDSAMYFCASSGGLRNTEAFFGQGTRLTVV.

This sequence joins TRBV10-3 and TRBJ1-1; D is possibly TRBD1 (6 bases). Germline V gene sequence: CDR1 ENHRY, CDR2 SYGVKD. The CDR3 has 14 residues. Trimming stripped 0 bases from V and 5 bases from J, with 10 bases between. The CDR3 region is CAISESERGTEAFF. In nucleotides, the CDR3 is TGTGCCATCAGTGAGTCGGAAAGGGGGACTGAAGCTTTCTTT.

The chain carries TRBV24-1 and TRBJ2-3, with D perhaps TRBD2 (5 bases). V lost 9 bases to trimming and J lost 4 bases, with 13 bases between them. CDR1 and CDR2 from the germline V gene are KGHDR and SFDVKD. This CDR3 is built from 13 residues. CDR3 region: CATGPGSADTQYF. CDR3 in DNA: TGTGCCACCGGCCCAGGTAGCGCAGATACGCAGTATTTT.

The chain is built from TRBV5-4 and TRBJ2-5, with D possibly matching TRBD1 (6 bases). V was trimmed by 0 bases and J by 1 base, leaving 10 bases between them. The germline gives CDR1 SGHNT, CDR2 YYREEE (reference sequence). The CDR3 is made up of 15 amino acids. The CDR3 protein is CASSLGGTRQETQYF. CDR3 bases: TGTGCCAGCAGCTTGGGGGGGACACGCCAAGAGACCCAGTACTTC. Based on the CDR3 plus reference TRBV5-4 and TRBJ2-5, the full variable domain is ETGVTQSPTHLIKTRGQQVTLRCSSQSGHNTVSWYQQALGQGPQFIFQYYREEENGRGNFPPRFSGLQFPNYSSELNVNALELDDSALYLCASSLGGTRQETQYFGPGTRLLVL.

The V gene is TRBV28, the J gene TRBJ2-2; 8 bases fit TRBD2. Germline loops: CDR1 MDHEN, CDR2 SYDVKM. Losses at the gene ends were 6 bases for V and 1 base for J; bases not matched to a gene: 7. The CDR3 is made up of 16 amino acids. The CDR3 DNA reads TGTGCCAGCAGCCCCCTGGGACTAGGGAACACCGGGGAGCTGTTTTTT. Its translation: CASSPLGLGNTGELFF.

This clone was observed a handful of times. The chain joins TRBV15 to TRBJ2-3; D remains unclear. This CDR3 has 13 residues. Germline-derived CDR1 and CDR2 are LNHNV and YYDKDF (reference sequence). V lost 2 bases and J lost 6, with 9 bases in between. The CDR3: CATSRNSQDTQYF. The CDR3 region has the DNA TGTGCCACCAGCAGAAATTCCCAGGATACGCAGTATTTT. The whole variable domain, remainder taken from reference TRBV15 and TRBJ2-3, is DAMVIQNPRYQVTQFGKPVTLSCSQTLNHNVMYWYQQKSSQAPKLLFHYYDKDFNNEADTPDNFQSRRPNTSFCFLDIRSPGLGDTAMYLCATSRNSQDTQYFGPGTRLTVL.

The rearrangement links TRBV27 to TRBJ2-1; 9 nucleotides agree with TRBD2. With 8 bases clipped from V and 0 bases from J, the junction kept 17 bases outside the gene matches. This CDR3 is 19 amino acids long. CDR1 is MNHEY and CDR2 is SMNVEV in the germline V gene (reference sequence). CDR3: CASGGLDSGGLGSYNEQFF. The CDR3 DNA reads as TGTGCCAGCGGGGGACTTGATAGCGGGGGTTTAGGCTCCTACAATGAGCAGTTCTTC.